This T cell receptor (beta chain) was captured by sequencing in a study of T cell clonality in common variable immunodeficiency. Measured with immunoSEQ multiplex PCR; TCRdb has only the in-frame clones, and not every one. This table holds approximately 30,000 clones with no singletons; the top ten claim about 3.8%. Germline CDR1 and CDR2: MNHEY and SVGEGT. This CDR3 has 12 residues. The V gene lost 4 bases and the J gene lost 2 bases, with 3 bases spanning the gap. Caucasian heritage predominated among both patients and controls. Study-level findings and limits: Repertoire-complication correlations in CVID were limited by patient heterogeneity.

This clone was detected ten times or more. As yet, its antigen is unknown. With the read ending 3 residues before the CDR3 end, the germline J gene is used to fill in that end. The chain employs TRBV6-2 or TRBV6-3 and TRBJ2-1; D not certain. Material: peripheral blood mononuclear cells. The sequence was collected from a person aged 18 to 70 in good health. The DNA read from the CDR3 is TGTGCCAGCAGTTCCGCCTACAATGAG. Its translation is CASSSAYNE. The complete CDR3 reads CASSSAYNEQFF.